Sequencing of this T cell receptor beta chain was carried out in a study of blood T cell repertoires in COVID-19. Study as a whole: Researchers got acute and convalescent COVID-19 samples from the United States, Italy and Spain.

Sequenced by immunoSEQ multiplex PCR; TCRdb stores in-frame clones only, minus some. Among 250,000 to 350,000 clones listed, 84% were seen once. The sample holds a few counts of this clone. This CDR3 contains 13 residues. The junction had 3 bases not matched to a gene; V was cut back by 3 bases and J by 5 bases. Germline CDR1 is ENHRY and CDR2 is SYGVKD. The gene calls are TRBV10-3 and TRBJ2-5; 7 bases are a match to TRBD1. The origin of this receptor is a person aged 65 to 85 with COVID-19, enrolled during active disease. Input material: peripheral blood. The CDR3 DNA sequence: TGTGCCATCAGTGAAACAGGGGAGGAGACCCAGTACTTC. Translation gives CAISETGEETQYF.